This T cell receptor (beta chain) is from a study of brain T cells in children with intractable seizures. This sample's time point: blood from clinic visit 5 months post-surgery; TSC patient then seizure free. Only in-frame clones appear in the TCRdb table, and some are missing; sequencing was by immunoSEQ multiplex PCR. The table shows a few hundred thousand clones, with 93% occurring only once. CDR3 length: 16 amino acids. Germline assignment: CDR1 LNHDA and CDR2 SQIVND (reference sequence). The V segment lost 6 bases and the J segment 3 bases; nucleotides outside the gene matches: 13. The material sequenced was peripheral blood, taken approximately 5 months after surgery. The chain carries TRBV19 and TRBJ2-7; 8 bases agree with TRBD2. The clonotype was recovered from a boy under two years old with tuberous sclerosis and intractable seizures. This chain's CDR3 is CASSHVGTREFYEQYF. The CDR3 nucleotides read TGTGCCAGTAGCCACGTCGGGACTAGGGAATTCTACGAGCAGTACTTC.